This T cell receptor beta chain stems from a study of CD8+ T cells in alopecia areata. Sequencing templates came from extracted RNA that was reverse transcribed into cDNA. The data were produced by immunoSEQ multiplex PCR, yet TCRdb's version contains in-frame clones alone and is incomplete. Here the sample spans more than 90,000 clones, 58% being singletons. In germline, CDR1 is GTSNPN, CDR2 SVGIG (reference sequence). Deletions cut 0 bases from V and 5 bases from J, with 11 bases between. The CDR3 is 13 residues long. Treatment denoted: oral pan-JAK inhibitor, 5-10 mg twice daily. The source is a human donor with alopecia areata. The chain is built from TRBV30 and TRBJ2-7, with a tentative D call TRBD2 (6 bases). The source material was CD8+ T cells sorted from blood, sampled at week 4, from a patient treated with tofacitinib. CDR3 residues: CAWSVGGRDEQYF. The CDR3 DNA follows: TGTGCCTGGAGTGTAGGAGGGCGCGACGAGCAGTACTTC.